Reported below is one T cell receptor beta chain. From germline, CDR1 is SGHDT and CDR2 YYEEEE. V was cut by 6 bases and J by 6 bases, with 21 bases left in between. The CDR3 extends over 16 amino acids. The data are from a study of beta chain features in type 1 diabetes. For the study at large: Sorted cells examined across all samples numbered around 100 million.

Investigators reverse transcribed all isolated RNA, so they sequenced expressed TCRB transcripts. Here immunoSEQ multiplex PCR was the method, and the copy in TCRdb shows in-frame clones only, minus some. The data contain some 240,000 clones, 11% of them seen just once; the ten biggest clones take up about 1.2%. Donors underwent one heparinised blood draw, around 100 mL on average. The receptor's source is a man aged 18 to 29 in good health. The material sequenced was central memory CD4+ T cells from blood. This chain connects TRBV5-6 to TRBJ2-2; perhaps TRBD1 as D (5 bases). The CDR3 sequence is CASTGRVEPRAGELFF. The CDR3 DNA reads TGTGCCAGCACGGGCAGGGTTGAACCTAGGGCCGGGGAGCTGTTTTTT.